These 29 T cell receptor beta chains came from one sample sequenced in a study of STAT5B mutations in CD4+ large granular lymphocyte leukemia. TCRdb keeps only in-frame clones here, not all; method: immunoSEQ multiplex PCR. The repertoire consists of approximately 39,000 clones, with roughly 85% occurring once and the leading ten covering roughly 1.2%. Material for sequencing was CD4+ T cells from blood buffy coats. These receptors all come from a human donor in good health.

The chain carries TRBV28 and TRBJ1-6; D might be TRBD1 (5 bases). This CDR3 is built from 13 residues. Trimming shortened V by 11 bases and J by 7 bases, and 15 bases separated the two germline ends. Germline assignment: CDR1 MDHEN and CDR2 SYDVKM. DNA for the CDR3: TGTGCCGTCCAGACAGATCAAAATTCACCCCTCCACTTT. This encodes CAVQTDQNSPLHF.

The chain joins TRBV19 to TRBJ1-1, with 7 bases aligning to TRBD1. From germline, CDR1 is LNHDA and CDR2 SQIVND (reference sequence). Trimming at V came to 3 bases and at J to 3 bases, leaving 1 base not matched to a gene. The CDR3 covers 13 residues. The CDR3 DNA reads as TGTGCCAGTAGTATTGACAGGGACACTGAAGCTTTCTTT. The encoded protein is CASSIDRDTEAFF.

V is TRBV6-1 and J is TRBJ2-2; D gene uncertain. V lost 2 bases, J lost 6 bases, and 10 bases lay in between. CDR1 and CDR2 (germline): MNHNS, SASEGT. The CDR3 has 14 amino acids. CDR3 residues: CASSEFRTAGELFF. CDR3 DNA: TGTGCCAGCAGTGAATTCAGGACGGCCGGGGAGCTGTTTTTT.

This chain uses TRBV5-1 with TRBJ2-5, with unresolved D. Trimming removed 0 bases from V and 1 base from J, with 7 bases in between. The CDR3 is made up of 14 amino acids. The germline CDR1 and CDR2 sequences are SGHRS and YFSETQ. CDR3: CASSLVGSQETQYF. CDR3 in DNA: TGCGCCAGCAGCTTGGTAGGGTCCCAAGAGACCCAGTACTTC. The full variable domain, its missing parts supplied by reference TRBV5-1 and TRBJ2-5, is KAGVTQTPRYLIKTRGQQVTLSCSPISGHRSVSWYQQTPGQGLQFLFEYFSETQRNKGNFPGRFSGRQFSNSRSEMNVSTLELGDSALYLCASSLVGSQETQYFGPGTRLLVL.

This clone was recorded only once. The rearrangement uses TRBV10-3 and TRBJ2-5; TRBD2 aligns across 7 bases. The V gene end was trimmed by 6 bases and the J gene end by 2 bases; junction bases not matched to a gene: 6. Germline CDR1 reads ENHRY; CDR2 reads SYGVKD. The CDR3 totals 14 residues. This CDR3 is CAIRGLESQETQYF. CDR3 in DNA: TGTGCCATCAGAGGACTAGAGAGTCAAGAGACCCAGTACTTC.

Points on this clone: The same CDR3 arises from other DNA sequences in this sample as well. DNA of the CDR3: TGTGCCAGCAGTCCGAATAGCAATCAGCCCCAGCATTTT. Amino acids: CASSPNSNQPQHF. This rearrangement joins TRBV6-6 to TRBJ1-5, with D unclear. V lost 5 bases and J 0 bases, leaving 5 bases between the germline ends. Germline V CDR1 and CDR2: MNHNY, SVGAGI (reference sequence). There are 13 residues in the CDR3.

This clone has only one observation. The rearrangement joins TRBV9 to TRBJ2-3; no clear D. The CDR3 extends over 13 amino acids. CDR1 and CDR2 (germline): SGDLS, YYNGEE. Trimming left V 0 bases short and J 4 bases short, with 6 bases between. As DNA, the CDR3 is TGTGCCAGCAGCGTAGCCCCCGCAGATACGCAGTATTTT. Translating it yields CASSVAPADTQYF.

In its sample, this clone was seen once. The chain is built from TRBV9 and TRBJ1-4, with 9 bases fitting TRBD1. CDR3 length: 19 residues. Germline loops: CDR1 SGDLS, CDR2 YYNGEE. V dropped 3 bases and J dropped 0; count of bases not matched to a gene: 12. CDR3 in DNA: TGTGCCAGCAGCGAGACCGGGACAGGGTTAGTCGCAACTAATGAAAAACTGTTTTTT. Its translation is CASSETGTGLVATNEKLFF.

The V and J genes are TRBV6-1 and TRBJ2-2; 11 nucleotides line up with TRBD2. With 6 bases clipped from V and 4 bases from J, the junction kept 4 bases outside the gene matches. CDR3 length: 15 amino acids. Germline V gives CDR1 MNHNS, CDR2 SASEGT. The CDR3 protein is CASSLTSGGTGELFF. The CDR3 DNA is TGTGCCAGCAGCCTTACTAGCGGGGGCACCGGGGAGCTGTTTTTT.

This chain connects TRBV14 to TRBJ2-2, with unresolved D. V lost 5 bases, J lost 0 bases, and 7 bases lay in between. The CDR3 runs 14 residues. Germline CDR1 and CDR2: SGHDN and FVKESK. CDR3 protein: CASSSRSNTGELFF. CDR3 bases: TGTGCCAGCAGCTCGCGATCGAACACCGGGGAGCTGTTTTTT.

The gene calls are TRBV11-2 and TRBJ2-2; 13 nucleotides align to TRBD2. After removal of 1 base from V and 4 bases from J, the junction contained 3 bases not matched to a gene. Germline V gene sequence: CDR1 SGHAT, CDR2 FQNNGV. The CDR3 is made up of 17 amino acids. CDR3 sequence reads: CASSLGLAGGLTGELFF. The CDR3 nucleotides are TGTGCCAGCAGCTTAGGACTAGCGGGGGGTCTCACCGGGGAGCTGTTTTTT.

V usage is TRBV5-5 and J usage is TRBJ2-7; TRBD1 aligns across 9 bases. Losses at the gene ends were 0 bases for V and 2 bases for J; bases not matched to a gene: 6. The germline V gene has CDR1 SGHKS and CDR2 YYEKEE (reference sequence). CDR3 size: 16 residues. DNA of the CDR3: TGTGCCAGCAGCTTGGGGGGGGACAGGGTGACCTACGAGCAGTACTTC. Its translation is CASSLGGDRVTYEQYF.

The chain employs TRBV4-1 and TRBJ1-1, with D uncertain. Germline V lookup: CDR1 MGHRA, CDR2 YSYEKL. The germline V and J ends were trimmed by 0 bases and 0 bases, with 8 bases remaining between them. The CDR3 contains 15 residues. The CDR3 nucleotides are TGCGCCAGCAGCCAAGATGAACGGGTGAACACTGAAGCTTTCTTT. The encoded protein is CASSQDERVNTEAFF.

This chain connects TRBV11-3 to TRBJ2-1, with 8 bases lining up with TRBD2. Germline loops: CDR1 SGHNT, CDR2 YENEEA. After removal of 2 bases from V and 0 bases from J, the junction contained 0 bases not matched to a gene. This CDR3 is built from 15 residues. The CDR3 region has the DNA TGTGCCAGCAGCTTAAGCGGGAGCTCCTACAATGAGCAGTTCTTC. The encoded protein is CASSLSGSSYNEQFF.

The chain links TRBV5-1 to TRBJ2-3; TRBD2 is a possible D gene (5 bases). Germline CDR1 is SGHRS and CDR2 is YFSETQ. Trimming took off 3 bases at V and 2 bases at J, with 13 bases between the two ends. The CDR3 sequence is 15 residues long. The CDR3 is CASSYREYPTDTQYF. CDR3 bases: TGCGCCAGCAGCTATCGGGAATACCCCACAGATACGCAGTATTTT.

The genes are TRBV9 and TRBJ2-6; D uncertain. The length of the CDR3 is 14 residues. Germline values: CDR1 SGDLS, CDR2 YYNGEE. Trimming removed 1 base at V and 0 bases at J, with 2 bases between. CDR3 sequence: CASSVSSGANVLTF. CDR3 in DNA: TGTGCCAGCAGCGTAAGCTCTGGGGCCAACGTCCTGACTTTC.

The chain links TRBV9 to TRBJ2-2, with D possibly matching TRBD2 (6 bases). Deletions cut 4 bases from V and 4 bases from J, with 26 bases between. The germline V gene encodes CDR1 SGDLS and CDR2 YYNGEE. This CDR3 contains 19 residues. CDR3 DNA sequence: TGTGCCAGCAGCCTCACCGTTTCGACTAGAGCGCAGGGCACCGGGGAGCTGTTTTTT. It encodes CASSLTVSTRAQGTGELFF.

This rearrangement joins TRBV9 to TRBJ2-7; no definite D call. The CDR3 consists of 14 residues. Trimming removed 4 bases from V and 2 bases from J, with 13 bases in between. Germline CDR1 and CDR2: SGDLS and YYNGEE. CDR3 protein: CASSPRTSTYEQYF. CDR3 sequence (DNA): TGTGCCAGCAGCCCGCGAACTTCGACCTACGAGCAGTACTTC.

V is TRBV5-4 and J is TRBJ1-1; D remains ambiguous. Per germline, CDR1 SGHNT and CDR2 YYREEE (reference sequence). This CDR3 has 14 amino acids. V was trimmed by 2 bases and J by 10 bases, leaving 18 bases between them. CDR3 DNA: TGTGCCAGCAGCTTTGCCGGGCGGTGGGTTGGAGCTTTCTTT. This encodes CASSFAGRWVGAFF. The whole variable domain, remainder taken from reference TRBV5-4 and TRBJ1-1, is ETGVTQSPTHLIKTRGQQVTLRCSSQSGHNTVSWYQQALGQGPQFIFQYYREEENGRGNFPPRFSGLQFPNYSSELNVNALELDDSALYLCASSFAGRWVGAFFGQGTRLTVV.

DNA of the CDR3: TGCAGCGTTGAATCTGCGGGGGGCATCAAAAACATTCAGTACTTC. It encodes CSVESAGGIKNIQYF. The V call is TRBV29-1, the J call TRBJ2-4, with 8 positions matching TRBD2. Germline CDR1 reads SQVTM; CDR2 reads ANQGSEA. Germline trimming cut 2 bases from V and 3 bases from J; bases unmatched to any gene: 6. The CDR3 sequence is 15 residues long.

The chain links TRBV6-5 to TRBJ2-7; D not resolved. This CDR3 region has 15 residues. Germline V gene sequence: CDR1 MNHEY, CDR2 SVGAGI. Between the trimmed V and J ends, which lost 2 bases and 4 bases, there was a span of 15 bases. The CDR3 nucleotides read TGTGCCAGCAGTTACCCAACCTTAGACCATTACGAGCAGTACTTC. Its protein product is CASSYPTLDHYEQYF.

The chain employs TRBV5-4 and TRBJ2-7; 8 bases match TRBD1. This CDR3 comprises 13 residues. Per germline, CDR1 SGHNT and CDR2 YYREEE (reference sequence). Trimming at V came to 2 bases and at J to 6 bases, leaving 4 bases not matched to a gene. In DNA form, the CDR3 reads TGTGCCAGCAGCTTTGACAGGGGCGGCGAGCAGTACTTC. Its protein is CASSFDRGGEQYF. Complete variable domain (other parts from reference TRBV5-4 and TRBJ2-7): ETGVTQSPTHLIKTRGQQVTLRCSSQSGHNTVSWYQQALGQGPQFIFQYYREEENGRGNFPPRFSGLQFPNYSSELNVNALELDDSALYLCASSFDRGGEQYFGPGTRLTVT.

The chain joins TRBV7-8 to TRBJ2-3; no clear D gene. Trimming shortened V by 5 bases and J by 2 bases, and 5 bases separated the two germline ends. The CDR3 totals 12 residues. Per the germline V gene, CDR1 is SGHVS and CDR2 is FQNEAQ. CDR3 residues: CASSTSTDTQYF. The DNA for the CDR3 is TGTGCCAGCAGCACTTCCACAGATACGCAGTATTTT.

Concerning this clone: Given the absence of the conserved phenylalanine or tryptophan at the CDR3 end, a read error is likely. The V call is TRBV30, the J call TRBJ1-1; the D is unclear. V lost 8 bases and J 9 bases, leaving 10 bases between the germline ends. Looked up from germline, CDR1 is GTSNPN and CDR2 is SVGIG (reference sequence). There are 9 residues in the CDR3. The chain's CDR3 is CALGPKAFL. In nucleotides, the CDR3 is TGTGCCCTGGGCCCGAAAGCTTTCCTT.

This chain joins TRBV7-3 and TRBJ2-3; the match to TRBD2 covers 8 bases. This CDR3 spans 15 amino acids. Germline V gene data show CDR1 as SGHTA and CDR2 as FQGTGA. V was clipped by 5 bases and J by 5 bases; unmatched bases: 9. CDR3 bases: TGTGCCAGCAGCCAGGACAGCGGGAGAGGAGATACGCAGTATTTT. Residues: CASSQDSGRGDTQYF.

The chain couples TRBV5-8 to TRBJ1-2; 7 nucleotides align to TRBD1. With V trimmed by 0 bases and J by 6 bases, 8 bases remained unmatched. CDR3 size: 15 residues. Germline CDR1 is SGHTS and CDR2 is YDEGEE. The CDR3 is CASSLGRGRGDGYTF. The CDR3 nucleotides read TGTGCCAGCAGCTTGGGGAGGGGGCGAGGAGATGGCTACACCTTC.

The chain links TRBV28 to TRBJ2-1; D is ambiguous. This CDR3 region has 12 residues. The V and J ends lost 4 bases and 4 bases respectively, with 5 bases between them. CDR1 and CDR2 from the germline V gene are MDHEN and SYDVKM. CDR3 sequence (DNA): TGTGCCAGCAGTTACCAATACAATGAGCAGTTCTTC. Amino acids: CASSYQYNEQFF.

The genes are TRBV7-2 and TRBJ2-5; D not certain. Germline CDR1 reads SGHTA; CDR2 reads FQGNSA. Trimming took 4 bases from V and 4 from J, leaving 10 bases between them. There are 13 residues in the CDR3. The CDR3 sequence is CASSYPGSETQYF. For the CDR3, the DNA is TGTGCCAGCAGCTACCCCGGGTCAGAGACCCAGTACTTC. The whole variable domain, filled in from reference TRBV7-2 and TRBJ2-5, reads GAGVSQSPSNKVTEKGKDVELRCDPISGHTALYWYRQSLGQGLEFLIYFQGNSAPDKSGLPSDRFSAERTGGSVSTLTIQRTQQEDSAVYLCASSYPGSETQYFGPGTRLLVL.

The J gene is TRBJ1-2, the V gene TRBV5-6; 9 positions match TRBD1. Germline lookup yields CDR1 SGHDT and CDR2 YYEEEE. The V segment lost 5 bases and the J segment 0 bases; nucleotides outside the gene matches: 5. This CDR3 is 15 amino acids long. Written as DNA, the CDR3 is TGTGCCAGCAGGCCCGGGACAGGGTCTAACTATGGCTACACCTTC. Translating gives CASRPGTGSNYGYTF.